This T cell receptor (beta chain) was identified during a study of CD8+CD57+ T cells in acquired aplastic anemia. In the study overall: The study obtained an average of roughly 3 ug of DNA from sorted CD4+ and CD8+ cells. Healthy CD8+ samples averaged around 12 million reads.

As to this clonotype: Antigen specificity is unknown.

Whole-study results and caveats: A set of twenty-nine CD8+ CDR3 sequences was shared between patients and controls, and these sequences appeared highly expressed in patients. Patients and controls had CD8+ Simpson's diversity values that were not significantly distinct.

Investigators profiled TCR beta VDJ and CDR3 from genomic DNA template. TCRdb fed the reads into MiXCR, producing one record per CDR3 protein. The top ten clones hold approximately 30% of a sample with some 200,000 distinct CDR3 sequences, around 60% of them seen once. The sequencing input was sorted CD4+, CD8+, or CD8+CD57+ T cells (not recorded which) from PBMCs. The sequence was collected from a human donor in good health.

The DNA for the CDR3 is TGTGCCAGCAGCCCTTATGCGAGCGAGCAGTACTTC. Translation: CASSPYASEQYF. V is TRBV7-6 and J is TRBJ2-7, with D unclear. Germline CDR1 and CDR2: SGHVS and FNYEAQ. The CDR3 sequence is 12 residues long. Trimming took 5 bases from V and 6 from J, leaving 11 bases between them. Supplemented by reference TRBV7-6 and TRBJ2-7, the full variable domain reads GAGVSQSPRYKVTKRGQDVALRCDPISGHVSLYWYRQALGQGPEFLTYFNYEAQQDKSGLPNDRFSAERPEGSISTLTIQRTEQRDSAMYRCASSPYASEQYFGPGTRLTVT.